Listed below are T cell receptor beta chains from one sample, sequenced in a study of cytomegalovirus exposure and HLA in healthy donors. Sequencing used immunoSEQ multiplex PCR; TCRdb keeps in-frame clones, though not all of them. The sample lists 150,000 to 200,000 clones, roughly 80% occurring once. The source material was PBMCs. The receptors originated from a man aged 50-60 years in good health and CMV-seropositive. CDR3s include the opening cysteine and the closing phenylalanine or tryptophan. D genes are given only for firm matches. Not all rows give a size; the values are once, few, many and, for expanded clones, a class.

TRBV6-5	.	TRBJ2-7	TRBD2	TGTGCCAGCAGGCCACAAGCGGGAGCAGTCTACGAGCAGTACTTC	CASRPQAGAVYEQYF
TRBV6-5	.	TRBJ2-7	TRBD2	TGTGCCAGCAGTTCCCCGACTAGCGGGAGATCCGAGCAGTACTTC	CASSSPTSGRSEQYF
TRBV19	.	TRBJ2-1	.	TGTGCCAGTAGTAAGACAGTTAATACGGCCTACAATGAGCAGTTCTTC	CASSKTVNTAYNEQFF
TRBV10-1	.	TRBJ2-3	TRBD2	TGCGCCAGCAGTCCGGGGGGGGGAGATACGCAGTATTTT	CASSPGGGDTQYF
TRBV28	few	TRBJ1-5	.	TGTGCCAGCAGCCGCGATAGCAATCAGCCCCAGCATTTT	CASSRDSNQPQHF
TRBV5-1	.	TRBJ2-7	.	TGCGCCAGCAGCCGGACGGGGGACTCCTACGAGCAGTACTTC	CASSRTGDSYEQYF
TRBV30	.	TRBJ2-1	TRBD2	TGTGCCTCACAACTGACTAGCGGGAGAAGGGGTGAGCAGTTCTTC	CASQLTSGRRGEQFF
TRBV18	once	TRBJ1-5	.	TGTGCCAGCTCACCTACACAGGGTAGCCAGCCCCAGCATTTT	CASSPTQGSQPQHF
TRBV28	.	TRBJ1-4	.	TGTGCCAGCAGTTTACGGCAGGGCAGATTTGAAAAACTGTTTTTT	CASSLRQGRFEKLFF
TRBV5-4	.	TRBJ2-1	TRBD2	TGTGCCAGCAGCCCAACCAGCGGGACTAGCGTCAATGAGCAGTTCTTC	CASSPTSGTSVNEQFF
TRBV6-1	.	TRBJ2-7	.	TGTGCCAGCAGTGTTGGGGCCCCCATCTCCTACGAGCAGTACTTC	CASSVGAPISYEQYF
TRBV5-1	.	TRBJ2-7	TRBD2	TGCGCCAGCAGCCGCGGGGGGGAGGGCGGCCACGAGCAGTACTTC	CASSRGGEGGHEQYF
TRBV6-6	.	TRBJ1-5	.	TGTGCCAGCAGTTACCCGTTCGGGAGGGGGGACCAGCCCCAGCATTTT	CASSYPFGRGDQPQHF
TRBV28	.	TRBJ2-3	.	TGTGCCAGCAGTTGGGGGGGCACAGATACGCAGTATTTT	CASSWGGTDTQYF
TRBV4-2	.	TRBJ2-1	TRBD1	TGTGCCAGCAGCCAAGGATCCGGGACAGCGTACAATGAGCAGTTCTTC	CASSQGSGTAYNEQFF
TRBV28	few	TRBJ2-6	.	TGTGCCAGCAGTCCCGGGACAACTGCTGGGGCCAACGTCCTGACTTTC	CASSPGTTAGANVLTF
TRBV13	.	TRBJ2-7	TRBD1	TGTGCCAGCAGCTTAAGCAGAGACAGGGGAGTCCACGAGCAGTACTTC	CASSLSRDRGVHEQYF
TRBV11-3	.	TRBJ2-5	TRBD2	TGTGCCAGCAGCCTAGCGGGGGGCGCGAGGGAGACCCAGTACTTC	CASSLAGGARETQYF
TRBV9	.	TRBJ2-1	.	TGTGCCAGCAGCGTAGAAGCCCAGCGTGTCTACAATGAGCAGTTCTTC	CASSVEAQRVYNEQFF
TRBV2	.	TRBJ1-1	TRBD1	TGTGCCAGCTCGACCGGGACAGGATTTGAAGCTTTCTTT	CASSTGTGFEAFF
TRBV28	.	TRBJ1-4	.	TGTGCCAGCAGTTTCAATCGGGGCGGGGATGAAAAACTGTTTTTT	CASSFNRGGDEKLFF
TRBV7-2	.	TRBJ1-2	.	TGTGCCAGCAGCCCAGGAATACGGGACTCTATGGGCTACACCTTC	CASSPGIRDSMGYTF
TRBV28	.	TRBJ1-4	.	TGTGCCAGCAGCCTGGACAGTAATGAAAAACTGTTTTTT	CASSLDSNEKLFF
TRBV7-9	.	TRBJ1-1	.	TGTGCCAGCAGCCCGGAAGGGGCCATGAACACTGAAGCTTTCTTT	CASSPEGAMNTEAFF
TRBV9	.	TRBJ2-2	.	TGTGCCAGCAGCGTAGCGGCGGGGCTAGGTACCGGGGAGCTGTTTTTT	CASSVAAGLGTGELFF
TRBV30	few	TRBJ1-5	TRBD1	TGTGCCTGGAGGGACAGGGAGTCCCTAAGCAATCAGCCCCAGCATTTT	CAWRDRESLSNQPQHF
TRBV11-3	.	TRBJ2-5	.	TGTGCCAGCAGCTTGTCTCACCAAGAGACCCAGTACTTC	CASSLSHQETQYF
TRBV5-1	.	TRBJ2-5	TRBD2	TGCGCCAGCAGCGATACCGGGACTAGCGAACAAGAGACCCAGTACTTC	CASSDTGTSEQETQYF
TRBV9	few	TRBJ1-4	.	TGTGCCAGCAGCGTAGGGGGGGGCAATGAAAAACTGTTTTTT	CASSVGGGNEKLFF
TRBV15	.	TRBJ1-3	.	TGTGCCACCAGCCCCGGGGGAAGGGCTGGAAACACCATATATTTT	CATSPGGRAGNTIYF
TRBV9	few	TRBJ2-2	TRBD2	TGTGCCAGCAGCGTAGGGACTAGAGGCACCGGGGAGCTGTTTTTT	CASSVGTRGTGELFF
TRBV11-2	.	TRBJ2-5	.	TGTGCCAGCAGCTTACCAGGGGTTGAGACCCAGTACTTC	CASSLPGVETQYF
TRBV28	.	TRBJ2-6	.	TGTGCCAGCAGTTTAACGGGGTCTGGGGCCAACGTCCTGACTTTC	CASSLTGSGANVLTF
TRBV9	.	TRBJ2-5	TRBD2	TGTGCCAGCAGCCCTGGCACTAGCGGGACAGCGGGAGAGACCCAGTACTTC	CASSPGTSGTAGETQYF
TRBV9	.	TRBJ1-3	TRBD1	TGTGCCAGCAGCGTAGACCCAGGGGGCGCAGGAAACACCATATATTTT	CASSVDPGGAGNTIYF
TRBV6-6	.	TRBJ1-5	.	TGTGCCAGCAGCATGCAGGGCGGCGGCAATCAGCCCCAGCATTTT	CASSMQGGGNQPQHF